The clone carrying this T cell receptor (beta chain) was recorded at least ten times. Its target is unknown. TCR beta CDR3 regions were amplified from RNA transcripts. Using the HTBI primer set, a first-round RT-PCR was run on the TCR CDR3. TCRdb re-called the multiplex PCR reads with MiXCR, one entry per CDR3 protein. Of 400,000 to 600,000 distinct CDR3 sequences listed, around 16% are singletons. V was pared by 4 bases and J by 8 bases, with 9 bases of the junction left unmatched. CDR3 length: 15 residues. Germline V CDR1 and CDR2: MDHEN, SYDVKM. This specimen belongs to a study of T cells in Graves' hyperthyroidism and ophthalmopathy. Study-wide results and caveats: In blood, most of the thyroid clonotypes expanded above 0.001 were also present.

The sequence came from a woman aged 25-40 years with Graves' ophthalmopathy. The chain links TRBV28 to TRBJ1-4, with 8 positions matching TRBD1. The source material was blood. As DNA, the CDR3 is TGTGCCAGCAGTTCCCAGACAGGGGTCGGCGAAAAACTGTTTTTT. It codes for CASSSQTGVGEKLFF.